A single sample is the source of the 14 T cell receptor beta chains below, sequenced in a study of human T cells and chemical hapten exposure. TCRdb fed the RACE reads into MiXCR, producing one record per CDR3 protein. The table includes 100,000 or so distinct CDR3 sequences, nearly 35% detected once. Time point indicated: patch test 3, about 24 weeks after DPC sensitization. The treatment is: therapeutic diphenylcyclopropenone sensitization with weekly scalp DPC. The sample in question was whole blood, obtained in connection with sensitization to the hapten diphenylcyclopropenone (DPC). These receptors were obtained from a man aged 35-49 years with alopecia areata. Some clones in this sample may be carry-over from other donors' samples.

This clonotype has just one count. The rearrangement joins TRBV25-1 to TRBJ2-7, with 7 positions matching TRBD1. The germline V gene encodes CDR1 MGHDK and CDR2 SYGVNS. The CDR3 runs to 14 residues. V shed 6 bases and J 2 bases; nucleotides not matched to a gene: 7. CDR3 amino acids: CASSPGTDPYEQYF. The CDR3 nucleotides are TGTGCCAGCAGCCCCGGGACAGACCCCTACGAGCAGTACTTC.

This clonotype occurred a few times. The CDR3 spells CSVDQGTEAFF. Written as DNA, the CDR3 is TGCAGCGTTGACCAGGGCACTGAAGCTTTCTTT. This chain connects TRBV29-1 to TRBJ1-1, with TRBD1 as a possible D gene (5 bases). The CDR3 has 11 residues. Trimming pared 3 bases from V and 4 bases from J, leaving 6 bases between. The germline V gene encodes CDR1 SQVTM and CDR2 ANQGSEA.

This clonotype turned up a few times. The genes are TRBV7-9 and TRBJ1-1; 10 nucleotides align to TRBD1. The V gene end was trimmed by 5 bases and the J gene end by 9 bases; junction bases not matched to a gene: 3. Germline V gene data show CDR1 as SEHNR and CDR2 as FQNEAQ (reference sequence). The CDR3 extends over 12 amino acids. CDR3 region: CASSPTGGKAFF. CDR3 bases: TGTGCCAGCAGCCCGACAGGGGGCAAAGCTTTCTTT.

The genes are TRBV4-1 and TRBJ1-4, with unresolved D. The CDR3 runs to 12 residues. Germline V gene data show CDR1 as MGHRA and CDR2 as YSYEKL. The V and J ends lost 4 bases and 11 bases respectively, with 11 bases between them. This CDR3 reads CASSRTVEKLFF. CDR3 coding DNA: TGCGCCAGCAGCCGGACTGTTGAGAAACTGTTTTTT.

The chain carries TRBV9 and TRBJ2-7, with 10 bases fitting TRBD1. CDR1 is SGDLS and CDR2 is YYNGEE in the germline V gene. V lost 1 base to trimming and J lost 5 bases; unmatched junction nucleotides: 12. There are 17 residues in the CDR3. The CDR3 spells CASSVPFRDRGLHEQYV. The CDR3 region has the DNA TGTGCCAGCAGCGTACCTTTTCGAGACAGGGGGCTCCACGAGCAGTACGTC.

This clonotype showed up just a few times. V is TRBV6-5 and J is TRBJ2-6; D may be TRBD1 or TRBD2 (5 bases each). This CDR3 region has 16 residues. The V gene's germline CDR1 is MNHEY and CDR2 SVGAGI. The V end lost 5 bases, the J end lost 4 bases, and 15 bases lay between the germline ends. The DNA of the CDR3 is TGTGCCAGCAGTCGGGACGGCCTTGTAGGGGCCAACGTCCTGACTTTC. Translation gives CASSRDGLVGANVLTF.

V and J are TRBV7-8 and TRBJ2-3, with a possible D match to TRBD2 (6 bases). V lost 1 base, J lost 0 bases, and 8 bases lay in between. CDR3 length equals 15 residues. Germline-derived CDR1 and CDR2 are SGHVS and FQNEAQ. The DNA of the CDR3 is TGTGCCAGCAGCTTAGAGCGGGTTAGCACAGATACGCAGTATTTT. Translated, it gives CASSLERVSTDTQYF.

In its sample, this clonotype was seen many times. The chain is built from TRBV7-6 and TRBJ2-3, with TRBD2 identical over 7 bases. Germline V gene data show CDR1 as SGHVS and CDR2 as FNYEAQ. The J segment lost 4 bases and the V segment lost 0 bases, leaving 4 bases of the junction unmatched. The CDR3 totals 15 residues. Here the CDR3 DNA reads TGTGCCAGCAGCTTAGCGCGGGAGTACCCAGATACGCAGTATTTT. Its translation: CASSLAREYPDTQYF.

The rearrangement uses TRBV12-3 or TRBV12-4 and TRBJ2-3, with D tentatively TRBD2 (5 bases). The V end was cut by 2 bases, the J end by 6 bases, with 27 bases between. The CDR3 is 19 residues long. The CDR3 DNA sequence: TGTGCCAGCAGTTTATGGTCTTGGAGGACGCGGTCGGGTCATGATACGCAGTATTTT. This codes for CASSLWSWRTRSGHDTQYF.

The chain is built from TRBV12-3 or TRBV12-4 and TRBJ1-5; TRBD1 matches 7 bases. The CDR3 length is 15 residues. V shed 5 bases and J 7 bases; nucleotides not matched to a gene: 11. This CDR3 is CASSLAGQDTQPQHF. DNA of the CDR3: TGTGCCAGCAGTCTGGCCGGACAGGATACACAGCCCCAGCATTTT.

This clonotype was seen a handful of times. V is TRBV28 and J is TRBJ2-3; possibly TRBD2 for D (6 bases). V lost 3 bases to trimming and J lost 4 bases, with 14 bases between them. Germline assignment: CDR1 MDHEN and CDR2 SYDVKM. This CDR3 has 15 amino acids. CDR3 coding DNA: TGTGCCAGCAGTTTTTTTCCGGGAGTGGCAGATACGCAGTATTTT. It translates to CASSFFPGVADTQYF.

The rearrangement joins TRBV4-3 to TRBJ2-2, with no clear D. This CDR3 region has 15 residues. Germline V lookup: CDR1 LGHNA, CDR2 YSLEER. Trimming left V 2 bases short and J 7 bases short, with 14 bases between. The CDR3 bases are TGCGCCAGCAGCCAATTTTTTCTAGGTAGCGGGGAGCTGTTTTTT. Residues: CASSQFFLGSGELFF.

CDR3 amino acids: CASSHFTSGGETQYF. The CDR3 bases are TGTGCCAGCAGCCACTTTACTAGCGGGGGTGAGACCCAGTACTTC. The chain employs TRBV5-5 and TRBJ2-5; 11 bases match TRBD2. The V gene's germline CDR1 is SGHKS and CDR2 YYEKEE (reference sequence). V was pared by 4 bases and J by 5 bases, with 7 bases of the junction left unmatched. CDR3 length: 15 amino acids.

The chain is built from TRBV4-3 and TRBJ2-1; D not certain. V lost 0 bases and J 10 bases, leaving 13 bases between the germline ends. The germline gives CDR1 LGHNA, CDR2 YSLEER. This CDR3 has 14 amino acids. This chain's CDR3 is CASSQDRGEAEQFF. The CDR3 DNA is TGCGCCAGCAGCCAAGATCGCGGTGAGGCCGAGCAGTTCTTC.